The subject of this entry is one TCR beta chain. Antigen: not known. Here immunoSEQ multiplex PCR was the method, and the copy in TCRdb shows in-frame clones only, minus some. The table records 200,000 or so clones, around 87% of them present only once. The sample belongs to a study of cytomegalovirus exposure and HLA in healthy donors. Separate from the approximately 650-subject first cohort, the approximately 120-subject validation cohort was the one that the donors belonged to. Study results and caveats: It was reportedly the case that the classifier diagnosed cytomegalovirus status with high specificity and sensitivity. Whilst most TCR sequences proved rare, a subset of public TCRs occurred across many donors.

Trimming at V came to 6 bases and at J to 3 bases, leaving 8 bases not matched to a gene. Per the germline V gene, CDR1 is MDHEN and CDR2 is SYDVKM. The length of the CDR3 is 16 residues. This sequence originates from a young woman in good health and CMV-seropositive. The chain recombines TRBV28 with TRBJ2-2; TRBD1 aligns across 9 bases. Sample: PBMCs. The CDR3 here is CASRAQGAQDTGELFF. The CDR3 DNA sequence: TGTGCCAGCAGGGCACAGGGGGCGCAGGACACCGGGGAGCTGTTTTTT. Filled out from reference TRBV28 and TRBJ2-2, the complete variable domain reads DVKVTQSSRYLVKRTGEKVFLECVQDMDHENMFWYRQDPGLGLRLIYFSYDVKMKEKGDIPEGYSVSREKKERFSLILESASTNQTSMYLCASRAQGAQDTGELFFGEGSRLTVL.